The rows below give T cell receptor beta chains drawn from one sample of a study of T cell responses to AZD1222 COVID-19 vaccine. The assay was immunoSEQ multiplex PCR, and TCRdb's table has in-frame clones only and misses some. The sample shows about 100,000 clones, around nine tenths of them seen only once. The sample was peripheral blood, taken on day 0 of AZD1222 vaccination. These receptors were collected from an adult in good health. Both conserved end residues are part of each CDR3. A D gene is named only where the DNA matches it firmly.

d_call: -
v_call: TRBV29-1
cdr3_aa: CSVDAADTQYF

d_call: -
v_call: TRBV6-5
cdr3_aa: CASSMTGNQPQHF

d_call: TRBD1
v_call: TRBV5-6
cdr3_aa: CASSPRFRQGRMHGYTF

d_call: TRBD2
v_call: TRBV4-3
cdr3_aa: CASSQDLAGGYNEQFF

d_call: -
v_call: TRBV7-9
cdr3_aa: CASSFMAGLSGNTIYF

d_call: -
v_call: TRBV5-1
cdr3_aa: CASRDPRTAYGYTF

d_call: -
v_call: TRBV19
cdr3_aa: CASSIEAGYEAFF

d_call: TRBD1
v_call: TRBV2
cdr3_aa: CASSGGPDRGLYEQYF

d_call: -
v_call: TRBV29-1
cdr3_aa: CSVIIAGSPNSPLHF

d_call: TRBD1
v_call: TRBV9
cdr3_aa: CASSPGTGALYGYTF

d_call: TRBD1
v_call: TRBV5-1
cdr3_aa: CASSRTGGSSYNSPLHF

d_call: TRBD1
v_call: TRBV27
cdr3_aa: CASSHTRGTQPQHF

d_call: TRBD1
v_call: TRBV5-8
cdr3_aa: CASSPRDRGRKTEAFF

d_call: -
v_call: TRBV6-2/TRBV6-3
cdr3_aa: CASSYPAWGDRPYNEQFF

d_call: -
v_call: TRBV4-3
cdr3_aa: CASSPNGTPGREKLFF

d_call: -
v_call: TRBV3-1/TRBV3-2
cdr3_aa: CASSPTGGYGYTF

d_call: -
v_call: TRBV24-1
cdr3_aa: CATSAGAQPYNEQFF

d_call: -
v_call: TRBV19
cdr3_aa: CASRSKLKTASPTNEKLFF

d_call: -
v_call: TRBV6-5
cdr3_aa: CASSYSGQFTEAFF

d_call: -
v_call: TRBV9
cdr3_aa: CASSVQPSANEQFF

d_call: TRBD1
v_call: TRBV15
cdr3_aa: CATSGQVGRDSYNSPLHF

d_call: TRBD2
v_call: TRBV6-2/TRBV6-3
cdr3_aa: CASSTLAGGVNEQFF

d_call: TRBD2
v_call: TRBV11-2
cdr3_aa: CASSVLSGAHLQYF

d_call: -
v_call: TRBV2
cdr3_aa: CASSEGSFEQYF

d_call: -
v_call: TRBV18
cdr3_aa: CASSPTETVEGGIQYF

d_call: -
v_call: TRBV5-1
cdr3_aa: CASSLLQGGNTIYF